These 23 T cell receptor beta chains came from one sample sequenced in a study of OX40 agonist ivuxolimab in advanced cancers. Generated by immunoSEQ multiplex PCR, the TCRdb table keeps only in-frame clones and is missing some. The sample consists of about 84,000 clones, 89% of them appearing once. This material consisted of CD4+ or CD8+ T cells sorted from blood, taken in a trial of the OX40 agonist ivuxolimab. The receptors here all came from an adult with an advanced solid tumor such as melanoma, head and neck, liver or kidney cancer.

This clone was detected only a few times. Other DNA sequences in this specimen translate into the identical CDR3. The rearrangement uses TRBV18 and TRBJ2-5; D may match TRBD1 or TRBD2 (6 bases each). The ends were cut back, 0 bases at V and 5 bases at J, with 7 bases in the middle. Germline V gene data show CDR1 as KGHSH and CDR2 as LQKENI. This CDR3 has 13 residues. The CDR3, as DNA: TGTGCCAGCTCACCACCAGGGGGGGAGACCCAGTACTTC. Protein: CASSPPGGETQYF.

The V and J genes are TRBV18 and TRBJ1-4, with no clear D. From germline, CDR1 is KGHSH and CDR2 LQKENI. V lost 6 bases and J 4 bases, leaving 12 bases between the germline ends. The CDR3 totals 14 residues. CDR3 loop: CASSRGPDNEKLFF. The CDR3 nucleotides are TGTGCCAGCTCTCGGGGTCCAGATAATGAAAAACTGTTTTTT.

The gene calls are TRBV14 and TRBJ2-7; D is unresolved. This CDR3 spans 11 amino acids. Trimming stripped 1 base from V and 10 bases from J, with 8 bases between. Germline CDR1 is SGHDN and CDR2 is FVKESK. The CDR3 DNA reads TGTGCCAGCAGCCAAGCAGTGGTCCAGTACGTC. It is translated as CASSQAVVQYV.

This chain uses TRBV11-3 with TRBJ2-3; D tentatively fits TRBD1 or TRBD2 (5 bases each). The germline V gene has CDR1 SGHNT and CDR2 YENEEA. The CDR3 is 13 residues long. With 1 base removed from V and 4 bases from J, the gap between germline ends came to 6 bases. Here the CDR3 reads CASSLVGADTQYF. The CDR3, as DNA: TGTGCCAGCAGCTTAGTGGGGGCAGATACGCAGTATTTT.

The genes are TRBV13 and TRBJ2-1; a possible D gene is TRBD2 (6 bases). This CDR3 contains 14 residues. Germline V CDR1 and CDR2: PRHDT, FYEKMQ (reference sequence). V lost 5 bases, J lost 10 bases, and 18 bases lay in between. The CDR3 loop reads CASSRRDFPREQFF. CDR3 nucleotide sequence: TGTGCCAGCAGCCGCCGGGACTTTCCTCGAGAGCAGTTCTTC.

This chain joins TRBV6-1 and TRBJ1-5; D is unclear. The germline gives CDR1 MNHNS, CDR2 SASEGT. V was cut by 1 base and J by 3 bases, with 4 bases left in between. The CDR3 is 13 residues long. Written as DNA, the CDR3 is TGTGCCAGCAGTGAAGGGCTCAATCAGCCCCAGCATTTT. Its translation: CASSEGLNQPQHF.

This chain joins TRBV10-3 and TRBJ1-2, with 7 bases that match TRBD1. Per the germline V gene, CDR1 is ENHRY and CDR2 is SYGVKD. This CDR3 has 13 amino acids. The V segment lost 5 bases and the J segment 9 bases; nucleotides outside the gene matches: 9. CDR3 bases: TGTGCCATCAGTATCCTGACAGGGTTCAGCTACACCTTC. Its translation is CAISILTGFSYTF.

The gene calls are TRBV5-1 and TRBJ2-7; 12 nucleotides agree with TRBD2. The CDR3 runs 15 residues. The germline CDR1 and CDR2 sequences are SGHRS and YFSETQ. With 0 bases clipped from V and 7 bases from J, the junction kept 5 bases outside the gene matches. The CDR3 nucleotides read TGCGCCAGCAGCTTGGAACTAGCGGGAGGTCGGGAGCAGTACTTC. This translates into CASSLELAGGREQYF.

The chain joins TRBV7-2 to TRBJ1-2; D is unresolved. Germline CDR1 and CDR2: SGHTA and FQGNSA. This CDR3 contains 13 residues. V dropped 5 bases and J dropped 6 bases, with 13 bases sitting between them. The CDR3 protein is CASSRTYRDGYTF. As DNA, the CDR3 is TGTGCCAGCAGCCGCACATATAGGGATGGCTACACCTTC.

The genes are TRBV19 and TRBJ1-3; D is unresolved. Trimming pared 3 bases from V and 0 bases from J, leaving 0 bases between. CDR3 length: 12 residues. In germline, CDR1 is LNHDA, CDR2 SQIVND (reference sequence). DNA of the CDR3: TGTGCCAGTAGTATCTCTGGAAACACCATATATTTT. Amino acids: CASSISGNTIYF. Variable domain in full (rest from reference TRBV19 and TRBJ1-3): DGGITQSPKYLFRKEGQNVTLSCEQNLNHDAMYWYRQDPGQGLRLIYYSQIVNDFQKGDIAEGYSVSREKKESFPLTVTSAQKNPTAFYLCASSISGNTIYFGEGSWLTVV.

This clone showed up just once. This rearrangement joins TRBV6-5 to TRBJ2-3; 8 bases align to TRBD1. V was clipped by 6 bases and J by 5 bases; unmatched bases: 7. Per the germline V gene, CDR1 is MNHEY and CDR2 is SVGAGI. The length of the CDR3 is 14 residues. The CDR3: CASSTGTGGDTQYF. CDR3 DNA sequence: TGTGCCAGCAGCACCGGGACAGGCGGAGATACGCAGTATTTT.

This chain uses TRBV6-6 with TRBJ2-1, with 10 bases that match TRBD2. The CDR3 runs to 16 residues. With 6 bases clipped from V and 5 bases from J, the junction kept 10 bases outside the gene matches. Looked up from germline, CDR1 is MNHNY and CDR2 is SVGAGI (reference sequence). The CDR3 nucleotides are TGTGCCAGCAGAACTTCGCCTAGCGGGGGACACAATGAGCAGTTCTTC. This translates into CASRTSPSGGHNEQFF.

The rearrangement uses TRBV2 and TRBJ2-1; no firm D call. The V end lost 1 base, the J end lost 0 bases, and 13 bases lay between the germline ends. CDR1 and CDR2 (germline): SNHLY, FYNNEI. This CDR3 has 17 residues. The CDR3: CASSEEPALSSYNEQFF. The DNA for the CDR3 is TGTGCCAGCAGTGAAGAGCCCGCTTTAAGCTCCTACAATGAGCAGTTCTTC.

This clone was seen only once. The rearrangement joins TRBV28 to TRBJ1-2, with no clear D. The CDR3 contains 13 residues. V was clipped by 3 bases and J by 2 bases, with 7 bases between them. Germline V gives CDR1 MDHEN, CDR2 SYDVKM. The DNA of the CDR3 is TGTGCCAGCAGTTTCGGCACGAACTATGGCTACACCTTC. This codes for CASSFGTNYGYTF.

This chain joins TRBV25-1 and TRBJ2-7; perhaps D is TRBD1 or TRBD2 (5 bases each). Germline V CDR1 and CDR2: MGHDK, SYGVNS. The CDR3 sequence is 14 residues long. V gave up 1 base and J gave up 6 bases, with 13 bases separating them. The CDR3 sequence is CASSEFGDPLEQYF. The CDR3 DNA reads TGTGCCAGCAGTGAATTTGGGGACCCCCTCGAGCAGTACTTC.

This clone was found once. This chain uses TRBV2 with TRBJ1-6; 7 bases are a match to TRBD1. The CDR3 length is 15 residues. Germline V gene sequence: CDR1 SNHLY, CDR2 FYNNEI. V lost 7 bases and J lost 7; bases outside the gene matches: 10. In DNA, the CDR3 is TGTGCCAGCACCACCGGACAGGCTCCGAATTCACCCCTCCACTTT. This codes for CASTTGQAPNSPLHF. The full variable domain, its missing parts supplied by reference TRBV2 and TRBJ1-6, is EPEVTQTPSHQVTQMGQEVILRCVPISNHLYFYWYRQILGQKVEFLVSFYNNEISEKSEIFDDQFSVERPDGSNFTLKIRSTKLEDSAMYFCASTTGQAPNSPLHFGNGTRLTVT.

This clone occurred once. The V call is TRBV5-8, the J call TRBJ1-5; unclear D gene. The CDR3 is made up of 17 amino acids. Trimming left V 2 bases short and J 1 base short, with 16 bases between. CDR1 is SGHTS, CDR2 YDEGEE, per germline. The CDR3 loop is CASSLFIGVWSNQPQHF. The CDR3 DNA reads TGTGCCAGCAGCTTATTTATCGGGGTATGGAGCAATCAGCCCCAGCATTTT.

V gene TRBV5-1 combines with J gene TRBJ1-3; no clear D gene. The CDR3 is made up of 15 amino acids. CDR1 and CDR2 from the germline V gene are SGHRS and YFSETQ. V lost 0 bases to trimming and J lost 2 bases, with 9 bases between them. The CDR3 bases are TGCGCCAGCAGCTTGGAGGGCGGAACTGGAAACACCATATATTTT. Amino acid sequence: CASSLEGGTGNTIYF.

This clone was picked up a small number of times. This sequence joins TRBV2 and TRBJ1-5; perhaps TRBD1 as D (6 bases). CDR1 and CDR2 (germline): SNHLY, FYNNEI. V lost 6 bases and J lost 7, with 10 bases in between. The CDR3 contains 12 residues. CDR3 residues: CASRAQGQPQHF. The CDR3 DNA reads TGTGCCAGCAGGGCACAGGGACAGCCCCAGCATTTT.

This chain links TRBV7-8 with TRBJ1-5, with 7 bases aligning to TRBD1. J was trimmed by 4 bases and V by 2 bases; bases with no gene match: 5. The length of the CDR3 is 15 residues. Germline V lookup: CDR1 SGHVS, CDR2 FQNEAQ. CDR3 loop: CASSLFRGQNQPQHF. The CDR3 DNA reads TGTGCCAGCAGCTTATTTAGGGGACAGAATCAGCCCCAGCATTTT.

The V gene is TRBV5-1, the J gene TRBJ2-7, with D tentatively TRBD1 or TRBD2 (5 bases each). The CDR3 contains 16 residues. Trimming left V 4 bases short and J 1 base short, with 18 bases between. Germline V gives CDR1 SGHRS, CDR2 YFSETQ. The CDR3 sequence: CASSLVIGAQSYEQYV. The CDR3 DNA reads as TGCGCCAGCAGCCTTGTAATCGGGGCTCAATCCTACGAGCAGTACGTC.

CDR3 loop: CASSEEQDSNQPQHF. The DNA of the CDR3 is TGTGCCAGCAGTGAGGAACAGGATAGCAATCAGCCCCAGCATTTT. The J gene is TRBJ1-5, the V gene TRBV2; perhaps TRBD1 as D (5 bases). This CDR3 is 15 amino acids long. Trimming took 3 bases from V and 0 from J, leaving 9 bases between them. The germline gives CDR1 SNHLY, CDR2 FYNNEI.

The chain is built from TRBV6-6 and TRBJ2-1; 8 positions agree with TRBD2. Trimming at V came to 2 bases and at J to 5 bases, leaving 5 bases not matched to a gene. CDR1 and CDR2 from the germline V gene are MNHNY and SVGAGI (reference sequence). CDR3 length equals 15 residues. Here the CDR3 reads CASSYGLAGNNEQFF. The CDR3 DNA reads as TGTGCCAGCAGTTACGGGTTAGCGGGAAACAATGAGCAGTTCTTC.